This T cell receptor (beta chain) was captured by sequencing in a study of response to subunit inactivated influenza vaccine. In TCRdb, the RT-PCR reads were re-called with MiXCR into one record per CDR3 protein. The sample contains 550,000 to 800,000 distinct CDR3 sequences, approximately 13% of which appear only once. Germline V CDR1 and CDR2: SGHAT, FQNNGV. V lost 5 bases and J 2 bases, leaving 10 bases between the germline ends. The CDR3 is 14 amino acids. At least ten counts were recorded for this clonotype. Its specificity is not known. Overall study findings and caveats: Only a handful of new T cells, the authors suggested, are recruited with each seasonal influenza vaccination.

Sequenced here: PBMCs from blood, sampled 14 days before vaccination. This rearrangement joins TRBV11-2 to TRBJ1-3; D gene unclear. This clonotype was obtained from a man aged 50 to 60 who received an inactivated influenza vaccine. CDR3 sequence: CASSRPVAGNTIYF. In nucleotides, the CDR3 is TGTGCCAGCAGCCGTCCGGTCGCTGGAAACACCATATATTTT.